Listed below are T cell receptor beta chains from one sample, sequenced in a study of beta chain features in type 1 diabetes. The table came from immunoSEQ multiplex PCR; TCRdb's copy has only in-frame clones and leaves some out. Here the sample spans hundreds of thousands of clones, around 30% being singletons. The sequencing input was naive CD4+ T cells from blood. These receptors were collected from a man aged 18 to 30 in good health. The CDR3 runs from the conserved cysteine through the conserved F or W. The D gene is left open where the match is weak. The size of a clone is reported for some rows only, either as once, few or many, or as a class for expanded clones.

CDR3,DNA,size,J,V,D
CAWSQDRGADTQYF,TGTGCCTGGAGCCAGGACAGGGGGGCAGATACGCAGTATTTT,-,TRBJ2-3,TRBV30,TRBD1
CASTFLGERNEQFF,TGTGCCAGCACCTTTCTGGGGGAGAGGAATGAGCAGTTCTTC,-,TRBJ2-1,TRBV27,-
CSVEGTGNEKLFF,TGCAGCGTTGAAGGAACAGGGAATGAAAAACTGTTTTTT,few,TRBJ1-4,TRBV29-1,-
CASSGGGPYEQYF,TGTGCCAGCAGTGGGGGAGGGCCCTACGAGCAGTACTTC,-,TRBJ2-7,TRBV2,TRBD2
CASSTRFDTQYF,TGTGCCAGCAGCACCCGATTCGATACGCAGTATTTT,few,TRBJ2-3,TRBV7-2,-
CASSLLLRTYEQYF,TGTGCCAGCAGCTTACTCCTCCGAACCTACGAGCAGTACTTC,-,TRBJ2-7,TRBV7-2,-
CSVGTGVNTGELFF,TGCAGCGTTGGGACAGGTGTAAACACCGGGGAGCTGTTTTTT,few,TRBJ2-2,TRBV29-1,TRBD1
CAWSRGQSTDTQYF,TGTGCCTGGAGTAGAGGGCAGAGCACAGATACGCAGTATTTT,-,TRBJ2-3,TRBV30,-
CASSQDLSVGVVTKNIQYF,TGCGCCAGCAGCCAAGATCTGTCAGTTGGTGTGGTTACCAAAAACATTCAGTACTTC,-,TRBJ2-4,TRBV4-3,-
CASRRTGRNEKLFF,TGTGCCAGCCGAAGGACAGGGCGTAATGAAAAACTGTTTTTT,-,TRBJ1-4,TRBV6-5,TRBD1
CASSPSNEQFF,TGTGCCAGCAGCCCGAGCAATGAGCAGTTCTTC,few,TRBJ2-1,TRBV9,-
CASSLLTGGFTDTQYF,TGTGCCAGCAGTCTCCTGACAGGGGGCTTCACAGATACGCAGTATTTT,-,TRBJ2-3,TRBV27,TRBD1
CASSPSRTSGRETQYF,TGTGCCAGCAGCCCAAGCAGGACTAGCGGGAGGGAGACCCAGTACTTC,-,TRBJ2-5,TRBV7-2,TRBD2
CTSSQDRLAAYYEQYF,TGCACCAGCAGCCAAGATCGCCTAGCGGCGTACTACGAGCAGTACTTC,-,TRBJ2-7,TRBV1,-
CASSLHRDYQETQYF,TGTGCCAGCTCACTCCACCGGGACTACCAAGAGACCCAGTACTTC,-,TRBJ2-5,TRBV18,-
CASRASGRRGEGQYF,TGTGCCAGCCGCGCTTCGGGACGGCGCGGCGAGGGGCAGTACTTC,-,TRBJ2-7,TRBV28,-
CSVRRGSTDTQYF,TGCAGCGTCCGGCGCGGTAGCACAGATACGCAGTATTTT,few,TRBJ2-3,TRBV29-1,-
CSVRESFDNEQFF,TGCAGCGTTAGGGAGAGCTTTGACAATGAGCAGTTCTTC,-,TRBJ2-1,TRBV29-1,-
CASSQGQGKFEQFF,TGTGCCAGCAGCCAAGGACAGGGGAAGTTTGAGCAGTTCTTC,-,TRBJ2-1,TRBV7-6,TRBD1
CASGNSPDTQYF,TGTGCCAGCGGCAACTCCCCCGATACGCAGTATTTT,few,TRBJ2-3,TRBV7-3,-
CASSSGQGQEQFF,TGTGCCAGCAGCTCGGGACAGGGTCAGGAGCAGTTCTTC,-,TRBJ2-1,TRBV7-2,TRBD1
CASSARGADTDTQYF,TGTGCCAGCTCCGCCCGGGGGGCTGACACAGATACGCAGTATTTT,-,TRBJ2-3,TRBV6-5,-
CSARTDTYEQYF,TGCAGCGCCCGGACAGATACCTACGAGCAGTACTTC,-,TRBJ2-7,TRBV29-1,-
CATSRGLAGTDTQYF,TGTGCCACCAGCAGGGGACTAGCGGGCACAGATACGCAGTATTTT,-,TRBJ2-3,TRBV15,TRBD2
CASSQDNKGSYEQYF,TGTGCCAGCAGCCAAGATAATAAGGGTTCCTACGAGCAGTACTTC,few,TRBJ2-7,TRBV4-2,-
CASSYTATYEQYF,TGTGCCAGCAGCTATACAGCAACCTACGAGCAGTACTTC,-,TRBJ2-7,TRBV7-9,-
CASGKTGTVSHEQYF,TGTGCCAGCGGGAAAACAGGGACCGTAAGCCACGAGCAGTACTTC,-,TRBJ2-7,TRBV7-2,-
CASCPPTTGMKETQYF,TGTGCCAGCTGTCCCCCCACTACGGGGATGAAAGAGACCCAGTACTTC,-,TRBJ2-5,TRBV7-2,-
CALGQGTDTQYF,TGTGCCTTGGGACAAGGCACAGATACGCAGTATTTT,-,TRBJ2-3,TRBV30,-
CASSPTHGEAFF,TGTGCCAGCAGTCCGACCCATGGGGAAGCTTTCTTT,-,TRBJ1-1,TRBV27,-
CASSQEGLENIQYF,TGCGCCAGCAGCCAAGAAGGACTAGAAAACATTCAGTACTTC,-,TRBJ2-4,TRBV4-3,TRBD2
CAIKTTSGTSYNEQFF,TGTGCCATCAAGACGACTAGCGGGACCTCCTACAATGAGCAGTTCTTC,-,TRBJ2-1,TRBV10-3,TRBD2
CASSFPPGAGGHVDTQYF,TGTGCCAGCAGTTTCCCCCCGGGAGCGGGAGGGCATGTAGATACGCAGTATTTT,-,TRBJ2-3,TRBV28,TRBD2
CASSHEGATRYTQYF,TGTGCCAGCTCACACGAGGGGGCGACGAGGTATACGCAGTATTTT,few,TRBJ2-3,TRBV18,TRBD1
CASSPDRFNEQYF,TGTGCCAGCTCACCGGACAGGTTCAACGAGCAGTACTTC,few,TRBJ2-7,TRBV18,TRBD1
CASRGVYNEQFF,TGTGCCAGCCGAGGAGTTTACAATGAGCAGTTCTTC,few,TRBJ2-1,TRBV7-9,-
CASSPLGTLDTGELFF,TGTGCCAGCAGCCCCCTAGGGACGCTAGACACCGGGGAGCTGTTTTTT,-,TRBJ2-2,TRBV14,-
CASSPRADTQYF,TGTGCCAGCAGCCCCCGAGCTGATACGCAGTATTTT,few,TRBJ2-3,TRBV2,-